This T cell receptor beta chain was observed in a study of shared clonotypes between healthy human individuals. Study-level information: Per donor, three plates held CD4 naive cells, three held CD4 memory, two held CD8 naive and one held CD8 memory.

This CDR3 is 12 amino acids long. The V gene end was trimmed by 7 bases and the J gene end by 3 bases; junction bases not matched to a gene: 4. CDR1 is SGHRS, CDR2 YFSETQ, per germline. TCRdb keeps only in-frame clones here, not all; method: immunoSEQ multiplex PCR. The sample lists hundreds of thousands of clones; 72% were seen once. The chain has TRBV5-1 and TRBJ2-7; 7 bases are a match to TRBD1. The clonotype was recovered from a woman younger than 45 in good health. Sequenced sample: memory CD4+ T cells sorted from blood. Subset indicated: CD45RA-negative fraction. The CDR3 nucleotides read TGCGCCAGCCGCGCAGGGGGCTACGAGCAGTACTTC. Amino acid sequence: CASRAGGYEQYF. The variable domain in full, completed from reference TRBV5-1 and TRBJ2-7, reads KAGVTQTPRYLIKTRGQQVTLSCSPISGHRSVSWYQQTPGQGLQFLFEYFSETQRNKGNFPGRFSGRQFSNSRSEMNVSTLELGDSALYLCASRAGGYEQYFGPGTRLTVT.